This TCR beta chain was obtained from a study of T-cell reconstitution after alpha-beta-depleted transplantation in children. During its preparation, the TCRbeta library received unique molecular identifiers. TCRdb used MiXCR to reprocess the PCR reads, holding one entry per CDR3 protein. The sample consists of 500,000 to 600,000 distinct CDR3 sequences, approximately 20% of them appearing once. J lost 6 bases, V lost 4 bases, and 7 bases had no gene match. CDR1 and CDR2 (germline): SGHRS, YFSETQ. This CDR3 has 17 residues. Sequencing was performed on PBMCs from the stem cell graft donor, taken from the stem cell graft. This TCR derives from a human donor who donated a stem cell graft to a child with acute lymphoblastic leukemia. The chain is built from TRBV5-1 and TRBJ2-1; 16 positions agree with TRBD2. CDR3 coding DNA: TGCGCCAGCAGCACGGGACTAGCGGGAGGGTACCGCAATGAGCAGTTCTTC. Protein sequence: CASSTGLAGGYRNEQFF. Supplemented by reference TRBV5-1 and TRBJ2-1, the full variable domain reads KAGVTQTPRYLIKTRGQQVTLSCSPISGHRSVSWYQQTPGQGLQFLFEYFSETQRNKGNFPGRFSGRQFSNSRSEMNVSTLELGDSALYLCASSTGLAGGYRNEQFFGPGTRLTVL.